The T cell receptor (beta chain) under discussion was sequenced for a study of T-cell memory formation after mild COVID-19. This clonotype was picked up many times. The V end was cut by 3 bases, the J end by 4 bases, with 14 bases between. Germline loops: CDR1 LGHDT, CDR2 YNNKEL (reference sequence). The length of the CDR3 is 15 residues. A single record per CDR3 protein comes from TCRdb applying MiXCR to the 5' RACE reads. The table has some 29,000 distinct CDR3 sequences, 15% to 20% seen once. The TCR comes from an adult who had mild COVID-19 (a few samples of this study predate the infection). Cell type and time point are not known. The sequenced sample was PBMCs or a T cell subset sorted from them (not recorded which). The chain joins TRBV3-1 to TRBJ2-3, with D possibly called TRBD1 or TRBD2 (6 bases each). CDR3 nucleotides: TGTGCCAGCAGCCAGGGGGGCCAACGTGCAGATACGCAGTATTTT. It is translated as CASSQGGQRADTQYF.